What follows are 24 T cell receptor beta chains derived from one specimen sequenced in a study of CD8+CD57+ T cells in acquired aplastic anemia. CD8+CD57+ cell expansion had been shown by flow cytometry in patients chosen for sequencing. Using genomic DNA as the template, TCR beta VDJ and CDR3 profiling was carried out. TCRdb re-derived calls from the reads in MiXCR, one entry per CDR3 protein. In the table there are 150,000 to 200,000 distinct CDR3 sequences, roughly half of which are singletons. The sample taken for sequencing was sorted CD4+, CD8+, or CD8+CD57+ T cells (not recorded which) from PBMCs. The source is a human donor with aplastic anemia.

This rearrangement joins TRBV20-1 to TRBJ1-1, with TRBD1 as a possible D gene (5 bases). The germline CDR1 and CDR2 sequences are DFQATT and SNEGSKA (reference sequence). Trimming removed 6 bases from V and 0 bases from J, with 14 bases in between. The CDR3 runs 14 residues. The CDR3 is CSARLGGMNTEAFF. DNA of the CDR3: TGCAGTGCCAGGTTGGGGGGGATGAACACTGAAGCTTTCTTT.

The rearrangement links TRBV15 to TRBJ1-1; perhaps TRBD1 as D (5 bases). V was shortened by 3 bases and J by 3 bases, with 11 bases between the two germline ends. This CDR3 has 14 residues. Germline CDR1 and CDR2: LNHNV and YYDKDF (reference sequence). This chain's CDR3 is CATSRKGRDTEAFF. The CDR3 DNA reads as TGTGCCACCAGCAGGAAGGGACGGGACACTGAAGCTTTCTTT.

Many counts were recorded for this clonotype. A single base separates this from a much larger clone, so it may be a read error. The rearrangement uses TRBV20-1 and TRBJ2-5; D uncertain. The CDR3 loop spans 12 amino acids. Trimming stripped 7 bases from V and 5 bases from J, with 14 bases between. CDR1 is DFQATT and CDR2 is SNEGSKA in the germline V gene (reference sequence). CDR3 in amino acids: CSGRTRRETQYF. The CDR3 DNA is TGCAGTGGACGTACGAGACGGGAGACCCAGTACTTC.

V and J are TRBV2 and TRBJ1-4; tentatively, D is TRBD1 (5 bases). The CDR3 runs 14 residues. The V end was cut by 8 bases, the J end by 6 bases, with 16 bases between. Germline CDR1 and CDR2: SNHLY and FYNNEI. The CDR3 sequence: CASAFGTAHEKLFF. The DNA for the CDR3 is TGTGCCAGCGCTTTCGGGACTGCACATGAAAAACTGTTTTTT.

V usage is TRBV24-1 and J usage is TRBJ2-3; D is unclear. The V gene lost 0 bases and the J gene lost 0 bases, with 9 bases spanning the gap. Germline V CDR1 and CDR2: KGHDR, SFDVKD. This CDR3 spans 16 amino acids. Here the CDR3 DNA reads TGTGCCACCAGTGATTTGAAGGCCGCTAGCACAGATACGCAGTATTTT. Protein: CATSDLKAASTDTQYF.

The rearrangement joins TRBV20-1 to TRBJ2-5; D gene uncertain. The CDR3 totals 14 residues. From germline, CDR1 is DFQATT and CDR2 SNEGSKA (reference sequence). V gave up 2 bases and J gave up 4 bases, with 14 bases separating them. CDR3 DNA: TGCAGTGCTAGACCAACGACACCCCCAGAGACCCAGTACTTC. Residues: CSARPTTPPETQYF.

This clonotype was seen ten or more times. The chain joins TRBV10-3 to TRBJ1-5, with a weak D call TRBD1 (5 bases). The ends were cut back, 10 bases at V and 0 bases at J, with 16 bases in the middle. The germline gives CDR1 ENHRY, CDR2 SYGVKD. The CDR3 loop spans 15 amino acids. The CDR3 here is CATDLRGNSNQPQHF. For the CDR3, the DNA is TGTGCCACCGACCTCCGGGGGAATAGCAATCAGCCCCAGCATTTT.

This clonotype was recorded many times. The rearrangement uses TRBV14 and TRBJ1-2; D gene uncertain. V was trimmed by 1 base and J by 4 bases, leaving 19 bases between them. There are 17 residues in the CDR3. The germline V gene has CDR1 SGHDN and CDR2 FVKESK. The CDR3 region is CASSQVFAYSLGYGYTF. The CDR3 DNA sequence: TGTGCCAGCAGCCAAGTCTTTGCGTACAGTCTTGGCTATGGCTACACCTTC.

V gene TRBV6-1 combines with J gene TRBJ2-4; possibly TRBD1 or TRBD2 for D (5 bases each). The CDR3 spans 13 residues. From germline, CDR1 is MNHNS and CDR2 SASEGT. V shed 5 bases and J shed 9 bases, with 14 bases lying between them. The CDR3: CASSTGPRGIQYF. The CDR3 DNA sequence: TGTGCCAGCAGTACTGGGCCGAGGGGCATTCAGTACTTC.

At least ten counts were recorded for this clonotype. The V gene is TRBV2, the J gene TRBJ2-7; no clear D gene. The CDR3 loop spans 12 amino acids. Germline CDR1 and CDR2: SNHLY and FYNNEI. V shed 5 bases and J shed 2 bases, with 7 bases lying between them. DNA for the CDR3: TGTGCCAGCAGTACTTACACCTACGAGCAGTACTTC. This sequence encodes CASSTYTYEQYF.

The CDR3 region is CASSLDQRGTGELFF. Here the CDR3 DNA reads TGTGCCAGCAGCCTAGACCAGCGCGGCACCGGGGAGCTGTTTTTT. This chain uses TRBV7-7 with TRBJ2-2; no definite D call. V gave up 5 bases and J gave up 4 bases, with 14 bases separating them. This CDR3 region has 15 residues. Germline V gives CDR1 SSHAT, CDR2 FNYEAQ (reference sequence).

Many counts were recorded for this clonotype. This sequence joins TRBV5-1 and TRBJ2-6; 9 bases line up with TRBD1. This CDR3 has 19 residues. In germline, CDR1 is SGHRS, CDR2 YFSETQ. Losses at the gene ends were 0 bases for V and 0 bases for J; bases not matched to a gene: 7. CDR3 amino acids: CASSLDPGQGISGANVLTF. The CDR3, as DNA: TGCGCCAGCAGCTTGGATCCGGGACAGGGAATCTCTGGGGCCAACGTCCTGACTTTC.

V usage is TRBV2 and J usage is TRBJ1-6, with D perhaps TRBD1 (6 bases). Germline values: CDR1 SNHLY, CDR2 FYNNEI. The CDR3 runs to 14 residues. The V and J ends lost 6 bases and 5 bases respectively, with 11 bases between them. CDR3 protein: CASSRQENNSPLHF. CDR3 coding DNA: TGTGCCAGCAGCCGACAGGAGAATAATTCACCCCTCCACTTT. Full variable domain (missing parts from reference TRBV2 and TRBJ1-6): EPEVTQTPSHQVTQMGQEVILRCVPISNHLYFYWYRQILGQKVEFLVSFYNNEISEKSEIFDDQFSVERPDGSNFTLKIRSTKLEDSAMYFCASSRQENNSPLHFGNGTRLTVT.

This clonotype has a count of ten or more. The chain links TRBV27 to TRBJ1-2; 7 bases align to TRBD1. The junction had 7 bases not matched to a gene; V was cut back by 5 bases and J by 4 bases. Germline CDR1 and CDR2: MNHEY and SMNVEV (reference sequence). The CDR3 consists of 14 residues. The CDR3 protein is CASSPGAGGYGYTF. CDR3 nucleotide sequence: TGTGCCAGCAGTCCTGGGGCAGGGGGCTATGGCTACACCTTC.

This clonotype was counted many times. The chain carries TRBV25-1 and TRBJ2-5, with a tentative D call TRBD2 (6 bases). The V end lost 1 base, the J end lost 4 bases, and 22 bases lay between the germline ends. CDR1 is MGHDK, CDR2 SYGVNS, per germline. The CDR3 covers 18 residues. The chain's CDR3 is CASSEFSPFTSSRETQYF. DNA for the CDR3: TGTGCCAGCAGTGAATTTAGCCCCTTTACTAGCAGCCGAGAGACCCAGTACTTC.

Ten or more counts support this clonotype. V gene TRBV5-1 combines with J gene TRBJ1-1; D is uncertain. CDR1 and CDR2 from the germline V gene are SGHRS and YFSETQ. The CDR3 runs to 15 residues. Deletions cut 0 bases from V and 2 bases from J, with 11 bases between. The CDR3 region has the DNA TGCGCCAGCAGCTTGGCCGATAGGGATAACACTGAAGCTTTCTTT. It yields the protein CASSLADRDNTEAFF.

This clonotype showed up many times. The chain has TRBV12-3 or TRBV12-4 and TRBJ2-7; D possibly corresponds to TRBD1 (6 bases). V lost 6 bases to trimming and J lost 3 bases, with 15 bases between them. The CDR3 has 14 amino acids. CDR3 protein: CASRPQGHGYEQYF. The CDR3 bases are TGTGCCAGCAGGCCACAGGGCCACGGCTACGAGCAGTACTTC.

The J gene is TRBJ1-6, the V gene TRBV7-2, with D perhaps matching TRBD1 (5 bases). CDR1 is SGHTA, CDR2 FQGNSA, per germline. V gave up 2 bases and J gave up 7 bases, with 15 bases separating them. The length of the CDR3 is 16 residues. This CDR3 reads CASSLPAVQENSPLHF. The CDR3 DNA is TGTGCCAGCAGCTTACCGGCTGTACAGGAAAATTCACCCCTCCACTTT. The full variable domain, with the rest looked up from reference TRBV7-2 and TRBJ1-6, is GAGVSQSPSNKVTEKGKDVELRCDPISGHTALYWYRQSLGQGLEFLIYFQGNSAPDKSGLPSDRFSAERTGGSVSTLTIQRTQQEDSAVYLCASSLPAVQENSPLHFGNGTRLTVT.

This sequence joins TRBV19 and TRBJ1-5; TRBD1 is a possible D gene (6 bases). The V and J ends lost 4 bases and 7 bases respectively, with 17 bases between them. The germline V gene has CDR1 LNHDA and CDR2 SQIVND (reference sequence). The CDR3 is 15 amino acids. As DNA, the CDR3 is TGTGCCAGTAGTACCGACAGGTCGTCTAAACAGCCCCAGCATTTT. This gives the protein CASSTDRSSKQPQHF.

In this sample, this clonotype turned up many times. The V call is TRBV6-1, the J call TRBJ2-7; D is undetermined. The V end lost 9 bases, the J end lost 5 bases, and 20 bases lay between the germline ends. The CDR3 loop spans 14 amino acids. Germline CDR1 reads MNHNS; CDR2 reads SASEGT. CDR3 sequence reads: CASSSGGFGHEQYF. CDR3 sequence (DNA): TGTGCCAGTTCCTCTGGTGGGTTTGGACACGAGCAGTACTTC.

This CDR3 reads CASSRNRDGTEAFF. The CDR3 DNA reads TGCGCCAGCAGCAGAAACAGGGATGGGACTGAAGCTTTCTTT. The V gene is TRBV10-1, the J gene TRBJ1-1, with D maybe TRBD1 (6 bases). The CDR3 loop spans 14 amino acids. In germline, CDR1 is WNHNN, CDR2 SYGVQD (reference sequence). Trimming left V 6 bases short and J 5 bases short, with 16 bases between.

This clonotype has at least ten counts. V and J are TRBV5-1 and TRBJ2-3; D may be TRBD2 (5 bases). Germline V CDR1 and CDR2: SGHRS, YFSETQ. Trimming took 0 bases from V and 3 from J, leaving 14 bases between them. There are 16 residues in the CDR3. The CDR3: CASSLVGWVATDTQYF. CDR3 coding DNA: TGCGCCAGCAGCTTGGTCGGTTGGGTAGCGACAGATACGCAGTATTTT.

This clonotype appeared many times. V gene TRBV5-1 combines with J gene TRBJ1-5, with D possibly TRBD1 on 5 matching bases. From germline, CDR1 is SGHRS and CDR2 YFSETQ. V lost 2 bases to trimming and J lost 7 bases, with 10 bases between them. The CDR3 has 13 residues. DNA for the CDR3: TGCGCCAGCAGCTTCGGGGGAGACCAGCCCCAGCATTTT. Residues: CASSFGGDQPQHF.

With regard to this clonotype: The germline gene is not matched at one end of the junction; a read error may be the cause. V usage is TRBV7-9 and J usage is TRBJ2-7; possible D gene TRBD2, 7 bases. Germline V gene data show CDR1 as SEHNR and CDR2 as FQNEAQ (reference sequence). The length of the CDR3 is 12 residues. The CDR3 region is CASSLAEGGGTF. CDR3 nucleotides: TGTGCCAGCAGCTTAGCGGAAGGGGGGGGGACCTTC.